Listed here are 2 T cell receptor beta chains from one sample, sequenced in a study of early T cells in non-severe SARS-CoV-2 infection. TCRdb reprocessed the 5' RACE reads via MiXCR and lists one record per CDR3 protein. The sample includes tens of thousands of distinct CDR3 sequences, roughly 5.7% of them seen just once. Sequenced: whole blood. These receptor sequences come from an adult who was a healthcare worker with PCR-confirmed SARS-CoV-2 infection or an uninfected control (not recorded which).

This clonotype turned up a few times. The chain has TRBV30 and TRBJ1-5; D perhaps matches TRBD1 (5 bases). V lost 3 bases and J 9 bases, leaving 9 bases between the germline ends. The CDR3 has 11 residues. Germline CDR1 reads GTSNPN; CDR2 reads SVGIG (reference sequence). The chain's CDR3 is CAWRGDGPQHF. In DNA, the CDR3 is TGTGCCTGGAGGGGGGACGGGCCCCAGCATTTT.

This clonotype showed up just a few times. This sequence joins TRBV6-2 or TRBV6-3 and TRBJ2-5; no clear D gene. The CDR3 has 13 residues. The V end was cut by 6 bases, the J end by 1 base, with 9 bases between. Germline-derived CDR1 and CDR2 are MNHEY and SVGEGT. The CDR3 DNA reads TGTGCCAGCAGCTACGTGGTCCAAGAGACCCAGTACTTC. Amino acid sequence: CASSYVVQETQYF.